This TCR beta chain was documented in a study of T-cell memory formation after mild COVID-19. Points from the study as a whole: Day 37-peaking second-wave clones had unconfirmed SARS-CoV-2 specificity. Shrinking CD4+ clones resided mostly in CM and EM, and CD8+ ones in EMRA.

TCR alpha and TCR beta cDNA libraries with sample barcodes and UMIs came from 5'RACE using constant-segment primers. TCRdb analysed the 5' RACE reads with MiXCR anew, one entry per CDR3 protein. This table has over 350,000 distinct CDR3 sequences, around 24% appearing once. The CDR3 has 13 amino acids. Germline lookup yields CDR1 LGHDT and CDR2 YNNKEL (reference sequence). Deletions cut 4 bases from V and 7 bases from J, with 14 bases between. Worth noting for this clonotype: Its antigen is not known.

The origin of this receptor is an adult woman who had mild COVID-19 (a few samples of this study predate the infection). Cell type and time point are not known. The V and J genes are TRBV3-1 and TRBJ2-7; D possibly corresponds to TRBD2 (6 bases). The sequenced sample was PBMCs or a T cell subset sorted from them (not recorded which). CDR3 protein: CASSPGLTWEQYF. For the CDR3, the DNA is TGTGCCAGCAGCCCGGGACTGACGTGGGAGCAGTACTTC.